This T cell receptor (beta chain) was identified during a study of T cell changes during pregnancy in multiple sclerosis. Generated by immunoSEQ multiplex PCR, the TCRdb table keeps only in-frame clones and is missing some. This sample has about 60,000 clones, with 91% found just once. The CDR3 sequence is 17 residues long. Germline V gives CDR1 SGHDT, CDR2 YYEEEE. With 4 bases removed from V and 1 base from J, the gap between germline ends came to 20 bases. This chain joins TRBV5-6 and TRBJ2-5; D may be TRBD2 (6 bases). This TCR was recovered from a female donor with multiple sclerosis, enrolled in a pregnancy study. The material sequenced was CD4+ T cells from peripheral blood mononuclear cells, taken in the first trimester of pregnancy. CDR3 sequence (DNA): TGTGCCAGCAGCATCACCTCAGGGCTAGCGTTCCAAGAGACCCAGTACTTC. Translation gives CASSITSGLAFQETQYF.